This T cell receptor beta chain was recovered during a study of T cells in Graves' hyperthyroidism and ophthalmopathy. Amplified TCR beta CDR3 regions came from RNA transcripts. During a first-round RT-PCR of the TCR CDR3, the HTBI primer set was used. From the multiplex PCR reads, TCRdb called clonotypes with MiXCR, one entry per CDR3 protein. In the table there are more than 300,000 distinct CDR3 sequences, about a fifth of which are singletons. About this clonotype itself: Since a much larger clone is just one base distant, this may be a read error.

The source is a man aged 18 to 29 with Graves' ophthalmopathy. Specimen: blood.

CDR3 in amino acids: CASSLGGSGQEAQYF. The CDR3 DNA sequence: TGTGCCAGCAGCTTAGGCGGCAGTGGTCAAGAGGCCCAGTACTTC. The chain is built from TRBV7-9 and TRBJ2-5; the D is unclear. The CDR3 runs to 15 residues. The germline CDR1 and CDR2 sequences are SEHNR and FQNEAQ (reference sequence). The variable domain in full, with the rest retrieved from reference TRBV7-9 and TRBJ2-5, is DTGVSQNPRHKITKRGQNVTFRCDPISEHNRLYWYRQTLGQGPEFLTYFQNEAQLEKSRLLSDRFSAERPKGSFSTLEIQRTEQGDSAMYLCASSLGGSGQEAQYFGPGTRLLVL.